The source of this T cell receptor beta chain is a study of control samples from healthy donors and cancer patients. Libraries were prepared by immunoSEQ multiplex PCR; TCRdb keeps only in-frame clonotypes and omits some of them. The data show about 94,000 clones, 90% seen once. This clone was detected once. This receptor was identified in a woman between 18 and 30 years old in good health. What was sequenced was blood.

This CDR3 reads CASSQGGGEQYF. The CDR3 DNA follows: TGCGCCAGCAGCCAAGGAGGCGGCGAGCAGTACTTC. The V gene is TRBV4-1, the J gene TRBJ2-7; D is undetermined. Looked up from germline, CDR1 is MGHRA and CDR2 is YSYEKL. With 1 base removed from V and 6 bases from J, the gap between germline ends came to 7 bases. The CDR3 has 12 amino acids.